Listed below are T cell receptor beta chains from one sample, sequenced in a study of PD-1 blockade in classical Hodgkin lymphoma. The repertoire was sequenced with immunoSEQ multiplex PCR; TCRdb's copy has only in-frame clones and lacks some. The data hold tens of thousands of clones, with about two thirds observed a single time. The sample in question was peripheral blood mononuclear cells (PBMCs), obtained at baseline. The receptor set was obtained from a human donor with classical Hodgkin lymphoma. The CDR3 runs from the conserved cysteine through the conserved F or W. The D gene is left open where the match is weak. Clone size is stated in some rows and not others, as once, few, many or a class when expanded.

J gene	D gene	V gene	clone size	CDR3 length	CDR3 DNA	CDR3 protein
TRBJ2-7	-	TRBV20-1	once	11	TGCAGTGCTAGAGATCTGGGGGAGCAGTACTTC	CSARDLGEQYF
TRBJ2-5	-	TRBV5-5	-	15	TGTGCCAGCAGCTTGGAAAGGCGCTTCGCGGAGACCCAGTACTTC	CASSLERRFAETQYF
TRBJ2-4	-	TRBV18	-	18	TGTGCCAGCTCACCCCGACCGACGGGAGATAAATCCAAAAACATTCAGTACTTC	CASSPRPTGDKSKNIQYF
TRBJ1-5	-	TRBV6-1	-	13	TGTGCCAGCAGTAGTTATGAAAATCAGCCCCAGCATTTT	CASSSYENQPQHF
TRBJ1-4	-	TRBV10-3	-	13	TGTGCCATCAGTAGGTCTCCAGATGAAAAACTGTTTTTT	CAISRSPDEKLFF
TRBJ1-3	-	TRBV6-1	few	14	TGTGCCAGTGCCTCGGCCTTCTCTGGAAACACCATATATTTT	CASASAFSGNTIYF
TRBJ2-1	-	TRBV5-1	-	15	TGCGCCAGCAGCTACCTAGCGCGCCCGCCCAATGAGCAGTTCTTC	CASSYLARPPNEQFF
TRBJ1-1	TRBD1	TRBV6-6	few	13	TGTGCCAGCAGCTTCGGGACAGCCGCCGAAGCTTTCTTT	CASSFGTAAEAFF
TRBJ2-2	TRBD2	TRBV27	-	22	TGTGCCAGCAGGCTAGATTTACTCCCGGGGACTAGCGGGAGCTCGGTCACCGGGGAGCTGTTTTTT	CASRLDLLPGTSGSSVTGELFF
TRBJ2-3	TRBD2	TRBV5-8	-	18	TGTGCCAGCAGCTGGCCCGGACTAGCGGGATGGAGCACAGATACGCAGTATTTT	CASSWPGLAGWSTDTQYF
TRBJ1-4	TRBD1	TRBV7-2	-	15	TGTGCCAGCAGCCCAAGACAGGGGAGGGATGAAAAACTGTTTTTT	CASSPRQGRDEKLFF
TRBJ2-7	TRBD2	TRBV19	-	15	TGTGCCAGTAGTATGACTAGCGGGGCCCATTACGAGCAGTACTTC	CASSMTSGAHYEQYF
TRBJ1-2	-	TRBV19	-	19	TGTGCCAGTAGTATTTTAGGGTTCGGACAGAGCAGAGATAACTATGGCTACACCTTC	CASSILGFGQSRDNYGYTF
TRBJ2-1	TRBD2	TRBV28	-	15	TGTGCCAGCAGTTTTAGGGCGGGAGGGTTTAATGAGCAGTTCTTC	CASSFRAGGFNEQFF
TRBJ1-1	-	TRBV6-6	-	14	TGTGCCAGCAGTTACTCGAAACTGAACACTGAAGCTTTCTTT	CASSYSKLNTEAFF
TRBJ1-2	TRBD1	TRBV29-1	-	12	TGCAGCGTGGGACAGGGGAGAGATGGCTACACCTTC	CSVGQGRDGYTF
TRBJ1-5	-	TRBV28	-	17	TGTGCCAGCAGTTTATCCCATTGGGGGGCACGGGACGGGCCCCAGCATTTT	CASSLSHWGARDGPQHF
TRBJ1-1	-	TRBV28	-	16	TGTGCCAGCAGTAAAACGGACACCTTGGTGGACACTGAAGCTTTCTTT	CASSKTDTLVDTEAFF
TRBJ2-3	-	TRBV19	-	12	TGTGCCAGTAGTCCCTTGGGTTATACGCAGTATTTT	CASSPLGYTQYF
TRBJ1-1	-	TRBV6-6	-	14	TGTGCCAGCAGCCTGGGACAACTGAACACTGAAGCTTTCTTT	CASSLGQLNTEAFF
TRBJ1-1	-	TRBV5-1	-	15	TGCGCCAGCAGCCCCTCGCTGGGTGTGAACACTGAAGCTTTCTTT	CASSPSLGVNTEAFF
TRBJ2-6	TRBD1	TRBV12-5	few	18	TGTGCTAGTGGTTTGGACCGACAGGGGGCGGCTGGGGCCAACGTCCTGACTTTC	CASGLDRQGAAGANVLTF
TRBJ2-1	TRBD2	TRBV11-2	-	15	TGTGCCAGCAGGCTCCCGGGGACTAGCACGATTGAGCAGTTCTTC	CASRLPGTSTIEQFF